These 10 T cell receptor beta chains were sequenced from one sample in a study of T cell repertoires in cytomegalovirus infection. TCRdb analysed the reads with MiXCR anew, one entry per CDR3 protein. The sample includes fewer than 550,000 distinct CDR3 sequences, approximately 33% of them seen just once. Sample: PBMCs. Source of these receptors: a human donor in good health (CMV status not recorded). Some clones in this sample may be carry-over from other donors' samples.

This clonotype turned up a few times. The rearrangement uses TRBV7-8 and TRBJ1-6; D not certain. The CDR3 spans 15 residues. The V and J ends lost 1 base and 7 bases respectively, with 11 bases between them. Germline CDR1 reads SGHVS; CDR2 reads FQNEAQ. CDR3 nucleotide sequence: TGTGCCAGCAGCTTAGATCGACCCGGCAATTCACCCCTCCACTTT. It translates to CASSLDRPGNSPLHF.

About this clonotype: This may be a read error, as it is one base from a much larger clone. Here the CDR3 reads CDSSPRNNRGNTIYF. CDR3 in DNA: TGTGACAGCAGCCCCCGGAACAATCGAGGAAACACCATATATTTT. V is TRBV7-2 and J is TRBJ1-3; D not resolved. Germline V gives CDR1 SGHTA, CDR2 FQGNSA. The CDR3 has 15 residues.

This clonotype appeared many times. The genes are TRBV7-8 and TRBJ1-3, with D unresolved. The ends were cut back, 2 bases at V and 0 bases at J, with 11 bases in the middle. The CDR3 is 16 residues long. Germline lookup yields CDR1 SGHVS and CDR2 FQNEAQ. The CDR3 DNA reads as TGTGCCAGCAGCTTATTGAGCTTCTCCTCTGGAAACACCATATATTTT. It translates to CASSLLSFSSGNTIYF.

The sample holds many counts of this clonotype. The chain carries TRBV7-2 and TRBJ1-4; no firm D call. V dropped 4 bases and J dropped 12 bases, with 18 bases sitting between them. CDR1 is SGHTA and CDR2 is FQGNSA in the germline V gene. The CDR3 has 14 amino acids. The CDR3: CASSSIPLGRELFF. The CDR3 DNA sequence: TGTGCCAGCAGCTCTATCCCCCTCGGGAGGGAACTGTTTTTT.

The CDR3 nucleotides are TGCAGTGCTAGTACAAGCCCGGGACTCATCACAGATACGCAGTATTTT. Its protein product is CSASTSPGLITDTQYF. This chain links TRBV20-1 with TRBJ2-3; weak D call: TRBD2 (6 bases). This CDR3 is built from 16 residues. The germline V and J ends were trimmed by 3 bases and 2 bases, with 18 bases remaining between them. The germline gives CDR1 DFQATT, CDR2 SNEGSKA (reference sequence).

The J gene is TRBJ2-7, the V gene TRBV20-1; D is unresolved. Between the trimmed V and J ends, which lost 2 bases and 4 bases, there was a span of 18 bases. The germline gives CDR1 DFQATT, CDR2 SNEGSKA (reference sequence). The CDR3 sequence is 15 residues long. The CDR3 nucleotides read TGCAGTGCTAGACCATCTCACGAAAGGTCGTACGAGCAGTACTTC. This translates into CSARPSHERSYEQYF.

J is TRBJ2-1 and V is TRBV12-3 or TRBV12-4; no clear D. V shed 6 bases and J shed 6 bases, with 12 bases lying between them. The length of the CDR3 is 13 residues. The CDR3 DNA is TGTGCCAGCAGAAGTATGGAGATCAATGAGCAGTTCTTC. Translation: CASRSMEINEQFF.

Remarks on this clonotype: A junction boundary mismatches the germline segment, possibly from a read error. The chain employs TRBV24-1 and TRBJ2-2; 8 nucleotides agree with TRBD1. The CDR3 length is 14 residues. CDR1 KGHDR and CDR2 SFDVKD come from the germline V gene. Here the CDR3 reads CAPSDSGGPGELFF. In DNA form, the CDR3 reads TGTGCCCCCAGTGATTCAGGGGGCCCCGGGGAGCTGTTTTTT.

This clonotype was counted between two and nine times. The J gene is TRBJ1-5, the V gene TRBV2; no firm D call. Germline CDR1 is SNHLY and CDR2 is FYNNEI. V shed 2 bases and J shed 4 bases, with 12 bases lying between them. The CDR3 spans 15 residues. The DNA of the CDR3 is TGTGCCAGCAGTGAATCCGGGCCAGTAAATCAGCCCCAGCATTTT. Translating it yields CASSESGPVNQPQHF.

The CDR3 DNA sequence: TGTGCCAGCAGTTTAAGGGACAGGCGGTACAATGAGCAGTTCTTC. Protein product: CASSLRDRRYNEQFF. The rearrangement links TRBV27 to TRBJ2-1; 8 bases map to TRBD1. There are 15 residues in the CDR3. Germline assignment: CDR1 MNHEY and CDR2 SMNVEV (reference sequence). V dropped 2 bases and J dropped 4; count of bases not matched to a gene: 4.